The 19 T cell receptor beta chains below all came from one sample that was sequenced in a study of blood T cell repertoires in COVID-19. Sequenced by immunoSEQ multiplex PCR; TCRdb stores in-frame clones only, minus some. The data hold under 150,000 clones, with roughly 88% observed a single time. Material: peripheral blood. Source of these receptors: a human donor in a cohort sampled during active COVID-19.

CDR3 coding DNA: TGTGCCAGCAGTCTCGGGACAGGGGAGCAGTTCTTC. This sequence encodes CASSLGTGEQFF. The chain recombines TRBV25-1 with TRBJ2-1, with TRBD1 matching over 9 bases. The length of the CDR3 is 12 residues. Per germline, CDR1 MGHDK and CDR2 SYGVNS. Trimming cost V 5 bases and J 10 bases; bases outside gene matches: 3.

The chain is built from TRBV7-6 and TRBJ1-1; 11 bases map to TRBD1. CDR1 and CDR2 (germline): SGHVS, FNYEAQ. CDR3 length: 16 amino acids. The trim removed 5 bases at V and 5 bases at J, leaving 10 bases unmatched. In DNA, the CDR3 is TGTGCCAGCAGCGCCTCCCGGACAGGGGGCGTGACTGAAGCTTTCTTT. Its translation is CASSASRTGGVTEAFF. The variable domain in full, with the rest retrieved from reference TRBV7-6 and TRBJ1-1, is GAGVSQSPRYKVTKRGQDVALRCDPISGHVSLYWYRQALGQGPEFLTYFNYEAQQDKSGLPNDRFSAERPEGSISTLTIQRTEQRDSAMYRCASSASRTGGVTEAFFGQGTRLTVV.

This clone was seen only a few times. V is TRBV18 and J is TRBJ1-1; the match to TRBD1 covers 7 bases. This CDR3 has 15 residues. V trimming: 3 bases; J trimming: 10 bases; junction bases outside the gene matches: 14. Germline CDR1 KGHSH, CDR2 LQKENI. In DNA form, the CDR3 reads TGTGCCAGCTCACCGTCTTACTCTGACAGGGCGACAGCTTTCTTT. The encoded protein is CASSPSYSDRATAFF.

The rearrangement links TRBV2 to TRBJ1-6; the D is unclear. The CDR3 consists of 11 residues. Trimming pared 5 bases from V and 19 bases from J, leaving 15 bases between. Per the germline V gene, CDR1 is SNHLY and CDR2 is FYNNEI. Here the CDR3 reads CASSPLPGLHF. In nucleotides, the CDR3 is TGTGCCAGCAGTCCACTACCGGGTCTTCACTTT.

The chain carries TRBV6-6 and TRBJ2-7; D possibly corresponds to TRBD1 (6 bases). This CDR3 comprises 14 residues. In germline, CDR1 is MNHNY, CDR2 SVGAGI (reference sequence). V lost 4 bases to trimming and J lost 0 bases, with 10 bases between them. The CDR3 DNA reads TGTGCCAGCAGTTTATACAGGGACTCCTACGAGCAGTACTTC. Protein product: CASSLYRDSYEQYF.

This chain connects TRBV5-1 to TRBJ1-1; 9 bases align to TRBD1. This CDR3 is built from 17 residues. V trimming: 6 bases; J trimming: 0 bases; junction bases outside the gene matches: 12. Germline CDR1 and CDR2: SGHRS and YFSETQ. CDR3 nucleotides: TGCGCCAGCAAACTCTTAGGACAGGGGCCAATGAACACTGAAGCTTTCTTT. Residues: CASKLLGQGPMNTEAFF.

The CDR3 nucleotides are TGTGCCAGCAGTTACCGGGGAAGCTCCTACGAGCAGTACTTC. This encodes CASSYRGSSYEQYF. The chain has TRBV6-2 or TRBV6-3 and TRBJ2-7, with D possibly being TRBD2 (5 bases). Germline V gene data show CDR1 as MNHEY and CDR2 as SVGEGT. CDR3 length: 14 amino acids. V dropped 2 bases and J dropped 0 bases, with 8 bases sitting between them.

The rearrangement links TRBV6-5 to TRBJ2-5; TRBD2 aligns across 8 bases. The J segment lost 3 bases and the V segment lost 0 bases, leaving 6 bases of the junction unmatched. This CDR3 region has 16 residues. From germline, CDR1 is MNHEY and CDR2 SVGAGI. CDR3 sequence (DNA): TGTGCCAGCAGTTACTCGAGTACGGGACTAGAAGAGACCCAGTACTTC. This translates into CASSYSSTGLEETQYF.

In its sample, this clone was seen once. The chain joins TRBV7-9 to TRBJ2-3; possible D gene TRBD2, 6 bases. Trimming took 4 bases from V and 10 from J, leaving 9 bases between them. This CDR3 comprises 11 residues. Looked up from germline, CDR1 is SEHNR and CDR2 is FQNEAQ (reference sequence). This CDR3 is CASSSDYAQYF. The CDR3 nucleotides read TGTGCCAGCAGCTCGGACTACGCGCAGTATTTT.

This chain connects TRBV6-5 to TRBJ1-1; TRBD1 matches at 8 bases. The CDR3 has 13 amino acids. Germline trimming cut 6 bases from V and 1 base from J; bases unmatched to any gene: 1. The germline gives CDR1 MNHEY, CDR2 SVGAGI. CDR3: CASRGTGNTEAFF. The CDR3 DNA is TGTGCCAGCAGAGGGACAGGGAACACTGAAGCTTTCTTT.

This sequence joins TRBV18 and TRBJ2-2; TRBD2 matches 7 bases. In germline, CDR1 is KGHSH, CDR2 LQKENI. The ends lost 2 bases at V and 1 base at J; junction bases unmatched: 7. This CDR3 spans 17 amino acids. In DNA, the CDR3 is TGTGCCAGCTCACCATCACTAGCGCGGCTGAACACCGGGGAGCTGTTTTTT. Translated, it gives CASSPSLARLNTGELFF.

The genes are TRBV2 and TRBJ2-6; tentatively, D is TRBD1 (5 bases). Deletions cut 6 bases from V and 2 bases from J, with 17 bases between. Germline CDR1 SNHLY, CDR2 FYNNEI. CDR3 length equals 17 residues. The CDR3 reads CASRVWTEGAGANVLTF. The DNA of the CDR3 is TGTGCCAGCAGAGTTTGGACGGAAGGGGCTGGGGCCAACGTCCTGACTTTC. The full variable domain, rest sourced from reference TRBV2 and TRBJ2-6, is EPEVTQTPSHQVTQMGQEVILRCVPISNHLYFYWYRQILGQKVEFLVSFYNNEISEKSEIFDDQFSVERPDGSNFTLKIRSTKLEDSAMYFCASRVWTEGAGANVLTFGAGSRLTVL.

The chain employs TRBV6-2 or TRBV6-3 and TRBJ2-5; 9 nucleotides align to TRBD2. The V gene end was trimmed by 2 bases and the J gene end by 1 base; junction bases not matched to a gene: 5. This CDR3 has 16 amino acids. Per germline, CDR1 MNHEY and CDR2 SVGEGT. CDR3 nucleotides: TGTGCCAGCAGTTACGGCCTAGCGGGGACCCAAGAGACCCAGTACTTC. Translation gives CASSYGLAGTQETQYF.

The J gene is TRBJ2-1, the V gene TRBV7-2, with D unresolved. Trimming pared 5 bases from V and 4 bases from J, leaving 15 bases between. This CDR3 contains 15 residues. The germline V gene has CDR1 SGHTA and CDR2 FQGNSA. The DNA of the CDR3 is TGTGCCAGCAGCGCGGCTACCTTTCCTTACAATGAGCAGTTCTTC. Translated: CASSAATFPYNEQFF. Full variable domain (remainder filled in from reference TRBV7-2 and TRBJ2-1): GAGVSQSPSNKVTEKGKDVELRCDPISGHTALYWYRQSLGQGLEFLIYFQGNSAPDKSGLPSDRFSAERTGGSVSTLTIQRTQQEDSAVYLCASSAATFPYNEQFFGPGTRLTVL.

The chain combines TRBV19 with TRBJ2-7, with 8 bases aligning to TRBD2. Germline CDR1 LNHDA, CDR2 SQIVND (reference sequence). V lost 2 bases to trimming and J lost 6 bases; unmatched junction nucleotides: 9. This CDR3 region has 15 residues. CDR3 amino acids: CASSIKAGARPEQYF. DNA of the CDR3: TGTGCCAGTAGTATAAAAGCGGGGGCCCGCCCCGAGCAGTACTTC. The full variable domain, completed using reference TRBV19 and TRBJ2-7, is DGGITQSPKYLFRKEGQNVTLSCEQNLNHDAMYWYRQDPGQGLRLIYYSQIVNDFQKGDIAEGYSVSREKKESFPLTVTSAQKNPTAFYLCASSIKAGARPEQYFGPGTRLTVT.

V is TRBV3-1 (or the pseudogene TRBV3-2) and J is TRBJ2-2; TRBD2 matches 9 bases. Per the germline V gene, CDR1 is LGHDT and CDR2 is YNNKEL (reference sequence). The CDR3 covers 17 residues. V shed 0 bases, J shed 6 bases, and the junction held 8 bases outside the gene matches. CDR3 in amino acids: CASSQDQASGAPGELFF. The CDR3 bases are TGTGCCAGCAGCCAAGATCAGGCTAGCGGGGCCCCCGGGGAGCTGTTTTTT.

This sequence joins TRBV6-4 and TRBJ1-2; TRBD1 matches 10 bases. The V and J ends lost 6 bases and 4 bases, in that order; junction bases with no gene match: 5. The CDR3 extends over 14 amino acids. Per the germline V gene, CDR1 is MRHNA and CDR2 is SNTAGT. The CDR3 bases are TGTGCCAGCAGGACAGGGGGCGCCGGCTATGGCTACACCTTC. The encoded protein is CASRTGGAGYGYTF.

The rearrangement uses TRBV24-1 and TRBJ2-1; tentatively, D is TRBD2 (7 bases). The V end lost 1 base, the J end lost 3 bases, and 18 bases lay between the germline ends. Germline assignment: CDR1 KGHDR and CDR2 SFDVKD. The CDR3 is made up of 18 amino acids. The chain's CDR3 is CATSDFAAGAGLYNEQFF. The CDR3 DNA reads TGTGCCACCAGTGATTTCGCGGCGGGGGCAGGGCTCTACAATGAGCAGTTCTTC.

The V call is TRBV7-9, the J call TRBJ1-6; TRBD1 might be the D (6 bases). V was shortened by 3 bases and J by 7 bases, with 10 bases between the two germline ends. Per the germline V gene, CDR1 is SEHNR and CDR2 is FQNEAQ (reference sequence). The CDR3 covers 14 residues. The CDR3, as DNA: TGTGCCAGCAGCTTTAGGACAGAAAATTCACCCCTCCACTTT. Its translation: CASSFRTENSPLHF.